These 12 T cell receptor beta chains were sequenced from one sample in a study of tumor and adjacent non-tumor tissue in lung cancer. RNA was extracted from bulk tissue without any cell sorting. Three rounds of nested PCR, following a modified ARM-PCR protocol, produced the TCRbeta library. TCRdb called the multiplex PCR reads again in MiXCR, with one record for every CDR3 protein. Among under 95,000 distinct CDR3 sequences, around 64% were seen once, and the ten largest hold around 18%. The material sequenced was lung tumor tissue. These receptor sequences come from a man aged 55 to 70 with non-small cell lung cancer.

Of note for this clonotype: This may stem from a read error, because a much larger clone lies one nucleotide away. Because it lacks the conserved phenylalanine or tryptophan at the end, this CDR3 is likely a read error. The chain employs TRBV7-8 and TRBJ1-6; D is unresolved. Trimming took 8 bases from V and 0 from J, leaving 11 bases between them. Germline-derived CDR1 and CDR2 are SGHVS and FQNEAQ. The CDR3 sequence is 15 residues long. For the CDR3, the DNA is TGTGCCAGCTCGAAAGGGAGCTCCTATAATTCACCCCTCCACTAT. Translating gives CASSKGSSYNSPLHY.

In regard to this clonotype: Since a much larger clone is just one base distant, this may be a read error. The V call is TRBV20-1, the J call TRBJ2-5, with D tentatively TRBD1 (6 bases). Germline V lookup: CDR1 DFQATT, CDR2 SNEGSKA (reference sequence). The V and J ends lost 7 bases and 5 bases respectively, with 14 bases between them. The length of the CDR3 is 12 residues. In DNA form, the CDR3 reads TGCAGTGTTAGGGGGAGCCCCGAGACCCAGTACTTC. This encodes CSVRGSPETQYF.

In regard to this clonotype: Mismatch with germline at one junction end may stem from a read error. This rearrangement joins TRBV4-3 to TRBJ2-5; D may be TRBD1 or TRBD2 (5 bases each). CDR3 length equals 14 residues. Per germline, CDR1 LGHNA and CDR2 YSLEER. The CDR3 region is CASRQVGREETQYF. The DNA of the CDR3 is TGCGCCAGCAGACAAGTGGGCAGGGAGGAGACCCAGTACTTC.

This clonotype was seen once. A read error may be the cause here, since a much bigger clone is one base away. The CDR3 region has the DNA TGTGCCAGCAGTGGAGGCAATGGGTACTCACCCCTCCAGTTT. It translates to CASSGGNGYSPLQF. The V gene is TRBV28, the J gene TRBJ1-6; D is unclear. The length of the CDR3 is 14 residues. Germline CDR1 and CDR2: MDHEN and SYDVKM.

The chain joins TRBV20-1 to TRBJ2-7, with a weak D call TRBD1 (6 bases). Germline V gene lookup returns CDR1 DFQATT and CDR2 SNEGSKA (reference sequence). The length of the CDR3 is 14 residues. Trimming left V 0 bases short and J 12 bases short, with 21 bases between. CDR3 bases: TGCAGTGCTAGAGAAGCACAGGGTCTCGGAGAACGGTACTTC. This sequence encodes CSAREAQGLGERYF.

This clonotype was observed once. A much bigger clone sits one base away, suggesting this may be a read error. The chain joins TRBV5-6 to TRBJ2-3; no reliable D call. CDR1 and CDR2 (germline): SGHDT, YYEEEE. Trimming cost V 0 bases and J 1 base, with 12 bases left between them. The CDR3 extends over 16 amino acids. DNA of the CDR3: TGTGCCAGCAGCTTGGACCCTCAACTATGCACAGATACGCAGTATTTT. Its protein is CASSLDPQLCTDTQYF.

The gene calls are TRBV20-1 and TRBJ2-1, with D maybe TRBD2 (5 bases). Germline loops: CDR1 DFQATT, CDR2 SNEGSKA (reference sequence). The CDR3 has 14 residues. Trimming took 5 bases from V and 2 from J, leaving 13 bases between them. CDR3 nucleotides: TGCAGTGCTTGGTGCCTTAGCGCCTACAATGAGCAGTTCTTC. Residues: CSAWCLSAYNEQFF.

This clonotype was counted only a few times. This rearrangement joins TRBV29-1 to TRBJ2-5; TRBD1 or TRBD2 may be the D gene (6 bases each). CDR3 length: 13 amino acids. Germline V CDR1 and CDR2: SQVTM, ANQGSEA. With 4 bases removed from V and 5 bases from J, the gap between germline ends came to 14 bases. The CDR3 DNA sequence: TGCAGCGTTGGGAGGGGAAGGGGGGAGACCCAGTACTTC. Its protein is CSVGRGRGETQYF.

As regards this clonotype: The junction does not match germline at one end; this may be a read error. This chain connects TRBV28 to TRBJ2-7, with D possibly being TRBD2 (5 bases). The V gene's germline CDR1 is MDHEN and CDR2 SYDVKM. This CDR3 comprises 14 residues. CDR3 sequence: CASTTPRAGYEQYF. In DNA form, the CDR3 reads TGTGCCAGCACCACCCCGAGGGCGGGTTACGAGCAGTATTTC.

The genes are TRBV20-1 and TRBJ2-4, with D perhaps matching TRBD2 (7 bases). The length of the CDR3 is 12 residues. Trimming took 6 bases from V and 8 from J, leaving 14 bases between them. Germline loops: CDR1 DFQATT, CDR2 SNEGSKA (reference sequence). The CDR3 DNA reads TGCAGTGCCCTCAGGGGAGGGGACATTCAGTACTTC. Amino acids: CSALRGGDIQYF.

This clonotype was seen many times. This chain joins TRBV29-1 and TRBJ1-2; D not resolved. Trimming pared 3 bases from V and 3 bases from J, leaving 2 bases between. Germline V lookup: CDR1 SQVTM, CDR2 ANQGSEA. The CDR3 is 10 residues long. The CDR3 protein is CSVDDYGYTF. The CDR3 coding sequence is TGCAGCGTTGATGACTATGGCTACACCTTC.

This clonotype was observed many times. The chain joins TRBV7-9 to TRBJ1-4; TRBD1 is a possible D gene (6 bases). Germline loops: CDR1 SEHNR, CDR2 FQNEAQ (reference sequence). The CDR3 consists of 14 residues. Trimming took off 5 bases at V and 10 bases at J, with 17 bases between the two ends. DNA for the CDR3: TGTGCCAGCAGCCCACGGGGGCAAGGTGGAAAACTGTTTTTT. Translated: CASSPRGQGGKLFF.